A selection of T cell receptor beta chains follows, all from one sample in a study of cytomegalovirus exposure and HLA in healthy donors. Profiled with immunoSEQ multiplex PCR; TCRdb holds only in-frame clones, not every one. The sample lists 100,000 to 130,000 clones; approximately 74% were seen once. The specimen sequenced was PBMCs. The receptors were gathered from a woman in her thirties or forties in good health and CMV-seropositive. Each CDR3 is given with its conserved first and last residue. D genes are given only for firm matches. The size field is filled for only some rows; it gives once, few, many or a size class.

>.|TRBV18|TRBJ2-3|.
TGTGCCAGCTCACCAGACACCCGAGAGGGTACGCAGTATTTT
CASSPDTREGTQYF
>.|TRBV7-9|TRBJ1-1|TRBD1
TGTGCCAGCAGCTTTATACCGGGACAGGTTCATTCTGAAGCTTTCTTT
CASSFIPGQVHSEAFF
>.|TRBV5-8|TRBJ1-4|.
TGTGCCAGCAGCCTTGGCAGACAGGCGCTTGCAACTAATGAAAAACTGTTTTTT
CASSLGRQALATNEKLFF
>.|TRBV12-5|TRBJ1-2|TRBD1
TGTGCTAGTGGTTTGAGCAGGACAGGGGTTGGCTACACCTTC
CASGLSRTGVGYTF
>.|TRBV30|TRBJ2-1|TRBD1
TGTGCCTGGAGTGTCGCCGGGACAGGGTACAATGAGCAGTTCTTC
CAWSVAGTGYNEQFF
>.|TRBV27|TRBJ2-7|.
TGTGCCAGCAGTTTATCGGATATCAGGGAAATAGTTGACGAGCAGTACTTC
CASSLSDIREIVDEQYF
>.|TRBV4-3|TRBJ2-1|TRBD2
TGCGCCAGCAGCCGCCTACTAGCGGGGAGTTACAATGAGCAGTTCTTC
CASSRLLAGSYNEQFF
>.|TRBV2|TRBJ2-5|TRBD2
TGTGCCAGCAGTGGCCCGGGGACTAGCGGACAGACCCAGTACTTC
CASSGPGTSGQTQYF
>.|TRBV10-3|TRBJ1-2|.
TGTGCCATCAGAGAGGGTATGGCCTATGGCTACACCTTC
CAIREGMAYGYTF
>.|TRBV30|TRBJ2-3|.
TGTGCCTGGAGTCGGGGGGCCGCAGATACGCAGTATTTT
CAWSRGAADTQYF
>.|TRBV10-2|TRBJ1-6|.
TGCGCCAGCAGTGATTTACGCGAGAGCTCCTATAATTCACCCCTCCACTTT
CASSDLRESSYNSPLHF
>few|TRBV10-1|TRBJ1-1|.
TGCGCCAGCAGTGGGGCCGGAGAAGCTTTCTTT
CASSGAGEAFF
>.|TRBV10-3|TRBJ2-3|.
TGTGCCACGGGCACAGATACGCAGTATTTT
CATGTDTQYF
>.|TRBV2|TRBJ2-1|TRBD2
TGTGCCAGCAGTGAAGCTAGCGGGGTCTTCGTCCTCAATGAGCAGTTCTTC
CASSEASGVFVLNEQFF
>.|TRBV2|TRBJ1-1|TRBD1
TGTGCCAGCAGTGGACAGGGGGGCAACACTGAAGCTTTCTTT
CASSGQGGNTEAFF
>few|TRBV5-4|TRBJ1-3|.
TGTGCCAGCAGCTTGAGGGACACCTCTGGAAACACCATATATTTT
CASSLRDTSGNTIYF
>.|TRBV18|TRBJ1-1|.
TGTGCCAGCTCACCACCGCAGGGGAACACTGAAGCTTTCTTT
CASSPPQGNTEAFF